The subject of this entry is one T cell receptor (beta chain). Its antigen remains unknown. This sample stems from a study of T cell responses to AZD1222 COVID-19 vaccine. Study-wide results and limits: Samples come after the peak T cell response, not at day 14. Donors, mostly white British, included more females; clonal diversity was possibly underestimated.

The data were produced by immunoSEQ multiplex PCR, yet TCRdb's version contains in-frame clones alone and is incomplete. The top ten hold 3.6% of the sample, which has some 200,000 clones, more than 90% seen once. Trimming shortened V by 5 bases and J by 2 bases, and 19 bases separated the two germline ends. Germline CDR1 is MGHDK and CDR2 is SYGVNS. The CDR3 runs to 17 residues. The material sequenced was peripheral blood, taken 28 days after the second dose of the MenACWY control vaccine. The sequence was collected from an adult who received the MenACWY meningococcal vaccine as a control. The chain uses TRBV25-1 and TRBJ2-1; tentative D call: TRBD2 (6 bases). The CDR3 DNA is TGTGCCAGCAGTTCTCGGGGGAGTAGCGGACCCTACAATGAGCAGTTCTTC. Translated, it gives CASSSRGSSGPYNEQFF.